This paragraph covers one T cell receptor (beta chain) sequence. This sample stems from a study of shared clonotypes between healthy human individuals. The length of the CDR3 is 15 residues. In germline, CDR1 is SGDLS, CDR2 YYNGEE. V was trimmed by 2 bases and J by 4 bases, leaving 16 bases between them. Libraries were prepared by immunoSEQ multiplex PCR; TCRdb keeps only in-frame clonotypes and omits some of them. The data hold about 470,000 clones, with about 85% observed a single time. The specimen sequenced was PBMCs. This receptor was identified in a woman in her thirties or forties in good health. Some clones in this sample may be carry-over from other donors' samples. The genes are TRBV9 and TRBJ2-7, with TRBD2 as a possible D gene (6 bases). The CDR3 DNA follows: TGTGCCAGCAGCGTGGGGTCGGGAGAGGTTTACGAGCAGTACTTC. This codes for CASSVGSGEVYEQYF.